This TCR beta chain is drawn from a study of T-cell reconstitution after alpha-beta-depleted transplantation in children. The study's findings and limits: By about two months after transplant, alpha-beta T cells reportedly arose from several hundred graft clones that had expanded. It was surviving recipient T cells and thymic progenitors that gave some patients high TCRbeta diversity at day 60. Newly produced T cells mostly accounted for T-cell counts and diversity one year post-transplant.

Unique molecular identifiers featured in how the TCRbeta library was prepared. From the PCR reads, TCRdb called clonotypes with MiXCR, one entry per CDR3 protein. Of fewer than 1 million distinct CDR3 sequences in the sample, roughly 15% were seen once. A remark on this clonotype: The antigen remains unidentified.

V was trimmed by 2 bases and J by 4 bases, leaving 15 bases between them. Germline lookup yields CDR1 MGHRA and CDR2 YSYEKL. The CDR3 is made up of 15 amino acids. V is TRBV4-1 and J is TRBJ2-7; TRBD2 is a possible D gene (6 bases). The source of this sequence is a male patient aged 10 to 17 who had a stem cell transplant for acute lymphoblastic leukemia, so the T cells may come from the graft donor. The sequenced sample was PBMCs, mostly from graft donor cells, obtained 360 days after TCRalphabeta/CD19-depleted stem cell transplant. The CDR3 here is CASSQTGTGPYEQYF. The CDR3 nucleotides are TGCGCCAGCAGCCAAACCGGGACTGGTCCATACGAGCAGTACTTC.